Listed here is a single T cell receptor (beta chain). Its target is unknown. Germline CDR1 reads DFQATT; CDR2 reads SNEGSKA (reference sequence). This CDR3 contains 13 residues. Trimming removed 3 bases from V and 6 bases from J, with 13 bases in between. This sample is part of a study of CD8 T cells in ankylosing spondylitis. Regarding the study as a whole: Some motif variants had been reported before (in reactive arthritis synovial fluid and blood). As reported, disease-linked clones showed significant enrichment in matched ankylosing spondylitis synovial fluid. Roughly 8 highly homologous variants made up a TCR beta motif, and this motif appeared characteristic of ankylosing spondylitis blood.

TCR beta libraries were made by quantitative 5'-RACE with molecular barcodes. TCRdb reprocessed the 5' RACE reads via MiXCR and lists one record per CDR3 protein. The sample gives 450,000 to 550,000 distinct CDR3 sequences, roughly 5.2% of which show up once; around 3.5% is in the top ten. The specimen was blood, either unsorted or a sorted T cell fraction (not recorded which). The TCR was taken from a male donor with ankylosing spondylitis. This chain uses TRBV20-1 with TRBJ2-3; weak D call: TRBD2 (6 bases). The CDR3 is CSASGSTHDTQYF. CDR3 nucleotide sequence: TGCAGTGCTAGCGGGAGTACTCATGATACGCAGTATTTT.